The TCR beta chain described here comes from a study of cytomegalovirus exposure and HLA in healthy donors. The V gene lost 1 base and the J gene lost 1 base, with 4 bases spanning the gap. The CDR3 totals 13 residues. In germline, CDR1 is MGHDK, CDR2 SYGVNS. Remarks on this clone: Its antigen is not identified.

Study-wide points: In vitro checks showed that a few CMV-associated chains really do target CMV antigens.

Sequenced by immunoSEQ multiplex PCR; TCRdb stores in-frame clones only, minus some. The sample has some 340,000 clones; 75% to 90% are singletons. This TCR came from a woman aged 25 to 39 in good health and CMV-seropositive. This chain links TRBV25-1 with TRBJ1-1; D gene uncertain. The sequenced sample consisted of PBMCs. This chain's CDR3 is CASSESRNTEAFF. The CDR3 DNA is TGTGCCAGCAGTGAATCTAGGAACACTGAAGCTTTCTTT.